Listed here is a single T cell receptor (beta chain). The antigen remains undetermined. The data are from a study of shared clonotypes between healthy human individuals. Study-wide findings and caveats: Against clonotypes common to all four donors, non-shared ones had lower generation probabilities.

Libraries were prepared by immunoSEQ multiplex PCR; TCRdb keeps only in-frame clonotypes and omits some of them. The top ten clones hold more than 0.1% of a sample with about 2 million clones, around 95% of them seen once. Germline loops: CDR1 MGHRA, CDR2 YSYEKL. Germline trimming cut 3 bases from V and 4 bases from J; bases unmatched to any gene: 21. CDR3 length: 21 residues. This receptor was obtained from a man in his late teens or twenties in good health. The material sequenced was naive CD4+ T cells sorted from blood. Subset here: CD45RA+ positively selected. V usage is TRBV4-1 and J usage is TRBJ2-3, with 11 positions matching TRBD2. The CDR3 sequence: CASSHPKGLAGGRGLADTQYF. The CDR3 DNA is TGCGCCAGCAGCCATCCTAAGGGCCTAGCGGGGGGTAGGGGTTTGGCAGATACGCAGTATTTT.